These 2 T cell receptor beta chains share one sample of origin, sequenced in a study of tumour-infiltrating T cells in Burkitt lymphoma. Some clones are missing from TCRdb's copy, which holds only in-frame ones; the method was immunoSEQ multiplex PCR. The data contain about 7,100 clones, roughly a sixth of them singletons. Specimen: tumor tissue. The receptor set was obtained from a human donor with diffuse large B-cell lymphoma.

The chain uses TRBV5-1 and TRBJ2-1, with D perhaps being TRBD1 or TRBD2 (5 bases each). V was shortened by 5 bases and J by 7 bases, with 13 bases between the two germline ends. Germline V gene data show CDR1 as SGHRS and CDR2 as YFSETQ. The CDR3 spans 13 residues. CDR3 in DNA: TGCGCCAGCAGGCACCTTGGGGGAAATGAGCAGTTCTTC. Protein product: CASRHLGGNEQFF.

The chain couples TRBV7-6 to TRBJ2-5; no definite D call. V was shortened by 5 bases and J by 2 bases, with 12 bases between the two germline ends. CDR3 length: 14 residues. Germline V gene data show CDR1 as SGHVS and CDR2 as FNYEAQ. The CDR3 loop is CASSPKFDQETQYF. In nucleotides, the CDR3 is TGTGCCAGCAGCCCAAAATTTGATCAAGAGACCCAGTACTTC.